This TCR beta chain was sequenced during a study of neoadjuvant nivolumab and ipilimumab in lung cancer. The germline V gene encodes CDR1 SQVTM and CDR2 ANQGSEA. V lost 8 bases and J lost 7, with 15 bases in between. CDR3 size: 13 residues. The method was immunoSEQ multiplex PCR; TCRdb's version includes in-frame clones alone and lacks a portion of them. The sample shows over 15,000 clones, roughly 76% of them seen only once. The starting material was tumor tissue, obtained after neoadjuvant nivolumab, alone or with ipilimumab, at or shortly before surgery. This chain connects TRBV29-1 to TRBJ2-6; D is perhaps TRBD2 (6 bases). The TCR originated in an adult with non-small cell lung cancer. The CDR3 loop reads CSIFLGGANVLTF. The CDR3 bases are TGCAGCATCTTCCTCGGGGGAGCCAACGTCCTGACTTTC.